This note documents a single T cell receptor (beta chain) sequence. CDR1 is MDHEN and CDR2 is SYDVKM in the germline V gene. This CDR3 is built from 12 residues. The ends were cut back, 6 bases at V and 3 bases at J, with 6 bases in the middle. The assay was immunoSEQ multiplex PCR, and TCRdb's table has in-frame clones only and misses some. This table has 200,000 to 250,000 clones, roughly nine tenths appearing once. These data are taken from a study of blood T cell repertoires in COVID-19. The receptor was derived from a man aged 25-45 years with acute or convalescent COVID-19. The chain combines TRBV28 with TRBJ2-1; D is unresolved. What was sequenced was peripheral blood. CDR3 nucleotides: TGTGCCAGCAGGGCCAGCTACAATGAGCAGTTCTTC. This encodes CASRASYNEQFF.